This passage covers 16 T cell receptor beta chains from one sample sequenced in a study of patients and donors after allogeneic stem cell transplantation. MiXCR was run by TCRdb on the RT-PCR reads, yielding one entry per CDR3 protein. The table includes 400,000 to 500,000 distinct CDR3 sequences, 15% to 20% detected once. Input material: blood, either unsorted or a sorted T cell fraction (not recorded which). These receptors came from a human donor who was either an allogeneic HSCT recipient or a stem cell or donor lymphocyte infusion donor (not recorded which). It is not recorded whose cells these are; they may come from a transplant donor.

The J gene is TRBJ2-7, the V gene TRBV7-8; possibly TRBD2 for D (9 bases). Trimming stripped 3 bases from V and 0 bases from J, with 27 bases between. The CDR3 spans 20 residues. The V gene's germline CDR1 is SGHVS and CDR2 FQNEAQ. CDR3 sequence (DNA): TGTGCCAGCAGCTTCACCCCTGCGGTTAGCGGGGGACAGGCCTCCTACGAGCAGTACTTC. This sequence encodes CASSFTPAVSGGQASYEQYF.

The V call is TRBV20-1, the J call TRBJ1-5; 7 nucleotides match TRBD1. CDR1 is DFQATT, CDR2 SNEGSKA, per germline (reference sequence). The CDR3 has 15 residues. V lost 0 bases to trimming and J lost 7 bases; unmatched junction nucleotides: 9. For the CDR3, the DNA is TGCAGTGCTAGAGATTGGACAGGAATGGGGCAGCCCCAGCATTTT. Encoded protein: CSARDWTGMGQPQHF.

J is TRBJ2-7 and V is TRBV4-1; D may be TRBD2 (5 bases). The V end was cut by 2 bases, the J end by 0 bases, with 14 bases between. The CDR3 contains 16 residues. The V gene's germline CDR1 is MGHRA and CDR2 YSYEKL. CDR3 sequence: CASSQPGKRSSYEQYF. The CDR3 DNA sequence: TGCGCCAGCAGCCAACCGGGAAAGCGGAGCTCCTACGAGCAGTACTTC.

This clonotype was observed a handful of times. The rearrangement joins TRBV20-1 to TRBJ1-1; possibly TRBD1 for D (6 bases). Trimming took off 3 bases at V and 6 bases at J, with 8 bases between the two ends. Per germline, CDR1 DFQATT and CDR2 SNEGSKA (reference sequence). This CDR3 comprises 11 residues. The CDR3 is CSASRGSEAFF. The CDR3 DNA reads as TGCAGTGCTAGCAGGGGATCTGAAGCTTTCTTT.

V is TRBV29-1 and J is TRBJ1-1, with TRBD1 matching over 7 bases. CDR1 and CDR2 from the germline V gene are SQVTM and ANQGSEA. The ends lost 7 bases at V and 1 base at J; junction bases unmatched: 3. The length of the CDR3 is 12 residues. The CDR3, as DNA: TGCAGCGGCCACAGGGGGAACACTGAAGCTTTCTTT. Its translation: CSGHRGNTEAFF.

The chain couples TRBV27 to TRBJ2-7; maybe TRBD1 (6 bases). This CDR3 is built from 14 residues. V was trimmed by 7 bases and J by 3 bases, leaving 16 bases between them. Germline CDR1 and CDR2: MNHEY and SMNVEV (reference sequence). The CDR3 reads CASTPRGRLYEQYF. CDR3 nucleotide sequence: TGTGCCAGCACTCCAAGGGGGAGACTCTACGAGCAGTACTTC.

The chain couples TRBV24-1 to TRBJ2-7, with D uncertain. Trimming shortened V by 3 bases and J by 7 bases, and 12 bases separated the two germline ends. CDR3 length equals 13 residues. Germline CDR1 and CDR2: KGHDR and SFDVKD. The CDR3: CATSDPLGKEQYF. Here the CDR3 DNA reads TGTGCCACCAGTGATCCCCTAGGAAAGGAGCAGTACTTC.

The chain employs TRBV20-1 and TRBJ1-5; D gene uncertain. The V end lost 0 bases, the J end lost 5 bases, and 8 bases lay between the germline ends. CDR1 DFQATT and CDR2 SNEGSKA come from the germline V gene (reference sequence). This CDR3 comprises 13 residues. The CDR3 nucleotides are TGCAGTGCTAGAGATCGAACTGATCAGCCCCAGCATTTT. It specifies CSARDRTDQPQHF.

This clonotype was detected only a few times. The CDR3 region is CASSAPWGSGAPNTGELFF. The CDR3 DNA reads TGTGCCAGCAGCGCCCCGTGGGGAAGCGGGGCCCCGAACACCGGGGAGCTGTTTTTT. V usage is TRBV6-1 and J usage is TRBJ2-2, with 7 bases aligning to TRBD2. The ends lost 6 bases at V and 0 bases at J; junction bases unmatched: 16. CDR1 is MNHNS and CDR2 is SASEGT in the germline V gene. The CDR3 loop spans 19 amino acids.

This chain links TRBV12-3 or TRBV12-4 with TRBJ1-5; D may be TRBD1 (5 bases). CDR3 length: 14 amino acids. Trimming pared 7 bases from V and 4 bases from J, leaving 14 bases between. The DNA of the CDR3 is TGTGCCAGCACCCTCGGGACGCCAAATCAGCCCCAGCATTTT. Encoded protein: CASTLGTPNQPQHF.

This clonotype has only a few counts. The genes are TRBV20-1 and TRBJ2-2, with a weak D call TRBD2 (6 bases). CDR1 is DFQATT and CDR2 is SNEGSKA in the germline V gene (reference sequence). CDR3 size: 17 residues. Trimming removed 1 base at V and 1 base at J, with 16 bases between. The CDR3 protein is CSARGVGGYKNTGELFF. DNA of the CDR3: TGCAGTGCTAGAGGGGTTGGGGGGTACAAGAACACCGGGGAGCTGTTTTTT.

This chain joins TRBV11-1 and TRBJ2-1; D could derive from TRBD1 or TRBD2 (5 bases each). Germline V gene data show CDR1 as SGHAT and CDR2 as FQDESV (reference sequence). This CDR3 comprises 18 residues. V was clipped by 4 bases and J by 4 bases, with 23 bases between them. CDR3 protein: CASSSSLTAHEGYNEQFF. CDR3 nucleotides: TGTGCCAGCAGCTCATCCCTCACAGCCCACGAGGGGTACAATGAGCAGTTCTTC.

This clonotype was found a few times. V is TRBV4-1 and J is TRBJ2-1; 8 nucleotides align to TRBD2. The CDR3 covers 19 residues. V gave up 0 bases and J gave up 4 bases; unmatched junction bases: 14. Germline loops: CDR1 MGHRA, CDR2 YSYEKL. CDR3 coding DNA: TGCGCCAGCAGCCAAGAGGATCTAGCGGGTCCGCCCGCGTACAATGAGCAGTTCTTC. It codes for CASSQEDLAGPPAYNEQFF.

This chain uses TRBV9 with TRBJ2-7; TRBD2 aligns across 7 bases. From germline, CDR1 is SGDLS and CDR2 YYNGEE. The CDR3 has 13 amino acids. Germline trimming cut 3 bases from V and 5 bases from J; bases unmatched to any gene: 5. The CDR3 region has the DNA TGTGCCAGCAGCGCCAGCGGGGTCAACGAGCAGTACTTC. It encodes CASSASGVNEQYF.

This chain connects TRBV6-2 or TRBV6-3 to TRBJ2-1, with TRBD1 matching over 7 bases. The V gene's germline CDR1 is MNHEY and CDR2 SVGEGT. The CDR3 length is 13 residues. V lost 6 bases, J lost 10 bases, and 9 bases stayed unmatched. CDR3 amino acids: CASSDTLQGEQFF. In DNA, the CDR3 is TGTGCCAGCAGCGATACTCTACAGGGGGAGCAGTTCTTC.

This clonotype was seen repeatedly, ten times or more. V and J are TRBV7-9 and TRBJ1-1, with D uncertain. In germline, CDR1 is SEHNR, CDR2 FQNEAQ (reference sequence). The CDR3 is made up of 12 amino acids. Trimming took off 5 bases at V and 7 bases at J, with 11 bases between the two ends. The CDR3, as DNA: TGTGCCAGCAGCCCGCGGGCGTTTGAAGCTTTCTTT. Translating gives CASSPRAFEAFF. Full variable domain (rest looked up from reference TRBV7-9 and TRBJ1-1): DTGVSQNPRHKITKRGQNVTFRCDPISEHNRLYWYRQTLGQGPEFLTYFQNEAQLEKSRLLSDRFSAERPKGSFSTLEIQRTEQGDSAMYLCASSPRAFEAFFGQGTRLTVV.